The next 24 T cell receptor beta chains were all read from a single sample in a study of T cell changes during pregnancy in multiple sclerosis. TCRdb's table, derived via immunoSEQ multiplex PCR, lists solely in-frame clones and lacks some. The sample records nearly 45,000 clones, around 96% being singletons. The source was peripheral blood, collected in the second trimester of pregnancy. The origin of the receptors is a female donor with multiple sclerosis, enrolled in a pregnancy study.

The chain is built from TRBV27 and TRBJ2-1; D is uncertain. Germline CDR1 is MNHEY and CDR2 is SMNVEV (reference sequence). V lost 0 bases and J 2 bases, leaving 8 bases between the germline ends. The CDR3 covers 15 residues. The CDR3: CASSLSPPTYNEQFF. The DNA of the CDR3 is TGTGCCAGCAGTTTATCCCCCCCAACCTACAATGAGCAGTTCTTC.

The chain has TRBV18 and TRBJ1-1; D remains unclear. V dropped 4 bases and J dropped 0 bases, with 3 bases sitting between them. CDR1 is KGHSH, CDR2 LQKENI, per germline. This CDR3 region has 12 residues. The CDR3 DNA reads TGTGCCAGCTCACTCATGAACACTGAAGCTTTCTTT. As protein: CASSLMNTEAFF.

The CDR3 DNA reads as TGTGCCAGCAGCCGACTTAATGCCCCCCTCGTAGACTATGGCTACACCTTC. Its protein is CASSRLNAPLVDYGYTF. J is TRBJ1-2 and V is TRBV11-2, with unresolved D. Germline V gene sequence: CDR1 SGHAT, CDR2 FQNNGV. This CDR3 has 17 residues. V lost 5 bases and J 3 bases, leaving 22 bases between the germline ends.

The chain recombines TRBV9 with TRBJ1-3; D not certain. V was clipped by 0 bases and J by 4 bases, with 14 bases between them. The germline CDR1 and CDR2 sequences are SGDLS and YYNGEE. The CDR3 totals 16 residues. CDR3 DNA sequence: TGTGCCAGCAGCGTAGGAGCGGGATTAGCCGGAAACACCATATATTTT. Its translation is CASSVGAGLAGNTIYF.

The chain combines TRBV29-1 with TRBJ2-5; the match to TRBD2 covers 7 bases. The CDR3 has 13 amino acids. The trim removed 5 bases at V and 1 base at J, leaving 4 bases unmatched. Germline V gene lookup returns CDR1 SQVTM and CDR2 ANQGSEA. CDR3 in DNA: TGCAGCGTTTGGACTAGTCGCCAAGAGACCCAGTACTTC. It encodes CSVWTSRQETQYF.

The genes are TRBV4-2 and TRBJ1-1; 9 positions agree with TRBD1. In germline, CDR1 is LGHNA, CDR2 YNFKEQ. The CDR3 runs 15 residues. V lost 0 bases, J lost 6 bases, and 5 bases stayed unmatched. The DNA of the CDR3 is TGTGCCAGCAGCCAAGATCCCTGGACAGGGGCTGAAGCTTTCTTT. Translated: CASSQDPWTGAEAFF.

The chain joins TRBV1 to TRBJ1-2; the tabulated D call, TRBD1, remains unverified against the DNA. TRBV1 is classified as a pseudogene. CDR3 length equals 16 residues. The CDR3 bases are TGCACCAGCAGCACCACGGGACAGGGGGCACCCTATGGCTACACCTTC. This gives the protein CTSSTTGQGAPYGYTF.

The chain links TRBV7-9 to TRBJ1-1; D is ambiguous. The V end lost 0 bases, the J end lost 6 bases, and 8 bases lay between the germline ends. The CDR3 runs 13 residues. Per germline, CDR1 SEHNR and CDR2 FQNEAQ (reference sequence). In nucleotides, the CDR3 is TGTGCCAGCAGCTTAGCTGAGGGCGCTGAAGCTTTCTTT. Its translation: CASSLAEGAEAFF.

The chain joins TRBV10-1 to TRBJ2-7; TRBD2 aligns across 7 bases. CDR1 is WNHNN and CDR2 is SYGVQD in the germline V gene (reference sequence). The V gene end was trimmed by 7 bases and the J gene end by 3 bases; junction bases not matched to a gene: 9. The CDR3 is made up of 14 amino acids. CDR3 region: CASTPKGGLYEQYF. The CDR3 coding sequence is TGCGCCAGCACCCCTAAGGGAGGGCTCTACGAGCAGTACTTC.

The chain is built from TRBV7-9 and TRBJ2-7; no clear D. The germline V and J ends were trimmed by 3 bases and 5 bases, with 17 bases remaining between them. The CDR3 runs 15 residues. Germline loops: CDR1 SEHNR, CDR2 FQNEAQ (reference sequence). DNA for the CDR3: TGTGCCAGCAGCTTCGGCGGAAAAACTACCGACGAGCAGTACTTC. Its protein product is CASSFGGKTTDEQYF.

In this sample, this clone turned up once. CDR3 loop: CASSPGSGGTYNEQFF. CDR3 DNA: TGTGCCAGCTCACCGGGAAGCGGGGGGACCTACAATGAGCAGTTCTTC. V and J are TRBV18 and TRBJ2-1; TRBD2 agrees at 9 bases. J lost 2 bases, V lost 3 bases, and 5 bases had no gene match. The CDR3 spans 16 residues. Germline values: CDR1 KGHSH, CDR2 LQKENI.

This clone has just a few counts. The gene calls are TRBV21-1 and TRBJ1-1; the D call of TRBD1 is as the table states it, not checked on the DNA. TRBV21-1 is described as a pseudogene. This CDR3 spans 13 amino acids. The CDR3 is CASSKDRNTEAFF. DNA for the CDR3: TGTGCCAGCAGCAAAGACAGGAACACTGAAGCTTTCTTT.

The chain carries TRBV5-1 and TRBJ2-7; 7 nucleotides match TRBD1. V lost 4 bases and J lost 0; bases outside the gene matches: 19. Per germline, CDR1 SGHRS and CDR2 YFSETQ. The CDR3 sequence is 19 residues long. CDR3 amino acids: CASSASYSKGASSSYEQYF. The CDR3 DNA reads TGCGCCAGCAGCGCCTCGTACTCAAAGGGGGCCTCAAGCTCCTACGAGCAGTACTTC.

The gene calls are TRBV5-4 and TRBJ2-7; D may be TRBD1 (6 bases). Trimming removed 5 bases at V and 5 bases at J, with 8 bases between. Germline values: CDR1 SGHNT, CDR2 YYREEE (reference sequence). This CDR3 region has 11 residues. Written as DNA, the CDR3 is TGTGCCAGCAGTACAGGGCACGAGCAGTACTTC. This sequence encodes CASSTGHEQYF.

The V and J genes are TRBV18 and TRBJ2-1; tentative D call: TRBD1 (6 bases). Trimming took off 3 bases at V and 1 base at J, with 10 bases between the two ends. CDR1 is KGHSH and CDR2 is LQKENI in the germline V gene. CDR3 length equals 15 residues. CDR3 residues: CASSPPGQSYNEQFF. In DNA, the CDR3 is TGTGCCAGCTCACCGCCGGGACAATCCTACAATGAGCAGTTCTTC.

The chain recombines TRBV19 with TRBJ1-4, with 9 positions matching TRBD1. The V gene's germline CDR1 is LNHDA and CDR2 SQIVND (reference sequence). V dropped 6 bases and J dropped 8; count of bases not matched to a gene: 7. The CDR3 has 14 amino acids. CDR3 nucleotides: TGTGCCAGTAGCCAAGACAGGGGGATCGAAAAACTGTTTTTT. Its translation is CASSQDRGIEKLFF.

The chain has TRBV2 and TRBJ2-7; 11 bases map to TRBD2. The CDR3 runs 15 residues. The germline CDR1 and CDR2 sequences are SNHLY and FYNNEI. V shed 3 bases and J 3 bases; nucleotides not matched to a gene: 4. The CDR3 here is CASSDGLAGLYEQYF. Here the CDR3 DNA reads TGTGCCAGCAGTGACGGACTAGCGGGCCTCTACGAGCAGTACTTC.

The chain recombines TRBV12-1 with TRBJ1-1; the table assigns TRBD1, which was not confirmed against the DNA. TRBV12-1 is annotated as a pseudogene. The CDR3 contains 15 residues. CDR3 residues: CASSLWDRRSTEAFF. CDR3 bases: TGTGCCAGCAGCCTTTGGGACAGAAGATCAACTGAAGCTTTCTTT.

The chain employs TRBV18 and TRBJ1-4; 12 bases fit TRBD1. This CDR3 contains 18 residues. CDR1 and CDR2 from the germline V gene are KGHSH and LQKENI. The junction had 12 bases not matched to a gene; V was cut back by 3 bases and J by 7 bases. Here the CDR3 reads CASSPRPGTGGVGEKLFF. In DNA, the CDR3 is TGTGCCAGCTCACCGCGGCCCGGGACAGGGGGCGTCGGTGAAAAACTGTTTTTT.

This chain links TRBV28 with TRBJ2-5, with D perhaps TRBD1 (5 bases). Germline CDR1 and CDR2: MDHEN and SYDVKM. The V end lost 3 bases, the J end lost 5 bases, and 16 bases lay between the germline ends. The CDR3 consists of 15 residues. The DNA for the CDR3 is TGTGCCAGCAGTTTCGACAACGACAGTGTCGAGACCCAGTACTTC. Encoded protein: CASSFDNDSVETQYF.

The chain has TRBV6-5 and TRBJ2-1, with a tentative D call TRBD1 (5 bases). The germline gives CDR1 MNHEY, CDR2 SVGAGI. V was pared by 4 bases and J by 4 bases, with 14 bases between. This CDR3 has 15 residues. The CDR3 bases are TGTGCCAGCAGTTCCGACAGCAACATATACAATGAGCAGTTCTTC. Amino acid sequence: CASSSDSNIYNEQFF.

The chain combines TRBV2 with TRBJ1-5; 7 nucleotides align to TRBD1. CDR1 SNHLY and CDR2 FYNNEI come from the germline V gene. The CDR3 has 14 amino acids. With 5 bases clipped from V and 3 bases from J, the junction kept 4 bases outside the gene matches. CDR3 residues: CASSRDSLNQPQHF. The CDR3 DNA reads as TGTGCCAGCAGTAGGGACAGTCTCAATCAGCCCCAGCATTTT.

This sequence joins TRBV6-1 and TRBJ2-7, with 10 positions matching TRBD1. This CDR3 is 14 amino acids long. V gave up 4 bases and J gave up 5 bases; unmatched junction bases: 5. Germline V gene sequence: CDR1 MNHNS, CDR2 SASEGT. CDR3 DNA: TGTGCCAGCAGTGGGGGGACAGGGGCTCACGAGCAGTACTTC. It yields the protein CASSGGTGAHEQYF.

This chain connects TRBV7-9 to TRBJ2-7; possible D gene TRBD1, 6 bases. The CDR3 is made up of 13 amino acids. The V gene's germline CDR1 is SEHNR and CDR2 FQNEAQ (reference sequence). V was cut by 4 bases and J by 3 bases, with 10 bases left in between. The CDR3, as DNA: TGTGCCAGCAGCTGGGGGCCGGACTACGAGCAGTACTTC. It is translated as CASSWGPDYEQYF.